This T cell receptor beta chain is from a study of T cells in Graves' hyperthyroidism and ophthalmopathy. Study-level findings and limits: Researchers report that a 13 V-J model separated ophthalmopathy from stable hyperthyroidism.

This clonotype was seen more than once but under ten times. No antigen is known for it. The V gene's germline CDR1 is SGHKS and CDR2 YYEKEE (reference sequence). V lost 0 bases to trimming and J lost 5 bases, with 12 bases between them. This CDR3 has 16 amino acids. Every diagnosis used clinical symptoms, serum thyroxine and TRAb, thyroid ultrasound and orbital computed tomography. The CDR3 regions of TCR beta were amplified from RNA transcripts. The TCR CDR3 was amplified in a first-round RT-PCR using the HTBI primer set. Each CDR3 protein is one row after TCRdb ran MiXCR on the multiplex PCR reads. The sample comprises about 500,000 distinct CDR3 sequences, 46% of which are singletons, and about 45% rests with the top ten.

This receptor was identified in an adult woman with Graves' disease, either hyperthyroidism or ophthalmopathy (not recorded which). Sequencing input: peripheral blood or thyroid tissue (not recorded which). The chain carries TRBV5-5 and TRBJ2-6, with D maybe TRBD2 (6 bases). CDR3 residues: CASSLVPDYRANVLTF. CDR3 DNA: TGTGCCAGCAGCTTGGTCCCGGACTATCGGGCCAACGTCCTGACTTTC.